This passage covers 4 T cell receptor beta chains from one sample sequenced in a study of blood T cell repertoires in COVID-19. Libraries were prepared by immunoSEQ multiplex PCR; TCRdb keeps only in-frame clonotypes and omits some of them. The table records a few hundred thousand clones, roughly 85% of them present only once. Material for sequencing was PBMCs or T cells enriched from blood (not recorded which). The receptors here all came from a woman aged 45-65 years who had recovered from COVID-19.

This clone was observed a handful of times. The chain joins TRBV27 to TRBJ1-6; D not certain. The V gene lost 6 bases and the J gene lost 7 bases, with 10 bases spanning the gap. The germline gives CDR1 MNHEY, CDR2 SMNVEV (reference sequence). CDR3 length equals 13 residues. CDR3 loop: CASRLNRNSPLHF. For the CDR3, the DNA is TGTGCCAGCAGATTAAACAGAAATTCACCCCTCCACTTT.

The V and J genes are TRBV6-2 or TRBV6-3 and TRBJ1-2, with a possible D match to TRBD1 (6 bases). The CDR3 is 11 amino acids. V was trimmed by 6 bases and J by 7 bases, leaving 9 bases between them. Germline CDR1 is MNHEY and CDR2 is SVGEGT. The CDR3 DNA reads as TGTGCCAGCAGCCAGGGGTTTGGCTACACCTTC. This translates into CASSQGFGYTF.

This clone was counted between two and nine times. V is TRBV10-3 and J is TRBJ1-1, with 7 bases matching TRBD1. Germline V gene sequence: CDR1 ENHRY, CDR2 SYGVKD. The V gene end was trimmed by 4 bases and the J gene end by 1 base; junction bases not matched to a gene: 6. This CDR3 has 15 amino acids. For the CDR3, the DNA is TGTGCCATCAGTGGGCCCGGACAGGAGAACACTGAAGCTTTCTTT. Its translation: CAISGPGQENTEAFF.

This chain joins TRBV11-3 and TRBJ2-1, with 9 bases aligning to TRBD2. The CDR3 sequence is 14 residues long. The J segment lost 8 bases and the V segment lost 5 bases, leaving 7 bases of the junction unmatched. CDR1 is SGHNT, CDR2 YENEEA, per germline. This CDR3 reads CASSVSGRMYEQFF. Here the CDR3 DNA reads TGTGCCAGCAGCGTCAGCGGGAGGATGTATGAGCAGTTCTTC.